The 31 T cell receptor beta chains in this list originate from one sample, sequenced in a study of control samples from healthy donors and cancer patients. Sequenced by immunoSEQ multiplex PCR; TCRdb stores in-frame clones only, minus some. The table has about 230,000 clones, roughly four fifths seen once; the top ten hold roughly 14%. Sequences were obtained from PBMCs. The receptors here all came from a woman aged 55-69 years with lung cancer.

The chain has TRBV19 and TRBJ1-2; no clear D gene. The CDR3 has 13 residues. V lost 3 bases and J lost 1, with 6 bases in between. Per germline, CDR1 LNHDA and CDR2 SQIVND (reference sequence). CDR3: CASSIGVNYGYTF. Written as DNA, the CDR3 is TGTGCCAGTAGTATCGGAGTTAACTATGGCTACACCTTC.

This clone was found a few times. V is TRBV3-1 (or the pseudogene TRBV3-2) and J is TRBJ2-7; D could derive from TRBD1 or TRBD2 (5 bases each). Trimming took 4 bases from V and 0 from J, leaving 10 bases between them. The V gene's germline CDR1 is LGHDT and CDR2 YNNKEL (reference sequence). This CDR3 is built from 14 residues. The CDR3, as DNA: TGTGCCAGCAGCCGGGGGTACGGCTCCTACGAGCAGTACTTC. Its translation is CASSRGYGSYEQYF.

This clone was counted a single time. V usage is TRBV11-2 and J usage is TRBJ1-6, with a weak D call TRBD1 (5 bases). CDR1 is SGHAT and CDR2 is FQNNGV in the germline V gene. The V end was cut by 5 bases, the J end by 10 bases, with 15 bases between. This CDR3 contains 14 residues. The CDR3 reads CASSRGGQGSPLHF. CDR3 bases: TGTGCCAGCAGCCGGGGAGGGCAGGGCTCACCCCTCCACTTT.

The J gene is TRBJ2-3, the V gene TRBV10-1; 8 positions agree with TRBD2. The CDR3 is 14 amino acids. Per the germline V gene, CDR1 is WNHNN and CDR2 is SYGVQD (reference sequence). J gave up 9 bases and V 7 bases, and 12 bases lay outside the gene matches. The CDR3 nucleotides are TGCGCCAGCAAGGCGGGGGGCCGCTCGAACACGCAGTATTTT. It encodes CASKAGGRSNTQYF.

This rearrangement joins TRBV7-8 to TRBJ2-6, with 7 bases aligning to TRBD1. V gave up 8 bases and J gave up 2 bases; unmatched junction bases: 3. Germline V gene sequence: CDR1 SGHVS, CDR2 FQNEAQ. This CDR3 region has 14 residues. Written as DNA, the CDR3 is TGTGCCAGCGACAGGGCTACTGGGGCCAACGTCCTGACTTTC. Translating gives CASDRATGANVLTF.

This rearrangement joins TRBV19 to TRBJ2-5; D call uncertain. CDR1 and CDR2 from the germline V gene are LNHDA and SQIVND (reference sequence). V shed 4 bases and J shed 0 bases, with 9 bases lying between them. The CDR3 is 14 amino acids. The CDR3 region has the DNA TGTGCCAGTAGTAACGGCCTGTACCAAGAGACCCAGTACTTC. Translating it yields CASSNGLYQETQYF.

The chain recombines TRBV3-1 (or the pseudogene TRBV3-2) with TRBJ1-2; TRBD1 might be the D (5 bases). Trimming took 0 bases from V and 7 from J, leaving 9 bases between them. The CDR3 loop spans 13 amino acids. The germline CDR1 and CDR2 sequences are LGHDT and YNNKEL (reference sequence). The chain's CDR3 is CASSQDLGGGYTF. For the CDR3, the DNA is TGTGCCAGCAGCCAAGACCTGGGGGGTGGCTACACCTTC.

As for this clone: A read error may produce the germline difference seen at one junction end. The sample has other DNA sequences that encode this CDR3 too. The chain joins TRBV5-1 to TRBJ2-5, with TRBD2 matching over 7 bases. Germline V CDR1 and CDR2: SGHRS, YFSETQ. The CDR3 has 13 amino acids. Written as DNA, the CDR3 is TGCGCCAGTTACGGGGGGACCCAAGAAACCCAGTACTTC. Its translation is CASYGGTQETQYF.

This clone occurred once. The V and J genes are TRBV5-4 and TRBJ2-7; 7 bases align to TRBD1. J was trimmed by 5 bases and V by 1 base; bases with no gene match: 9. The CDR3 has 15 residues. Germline V CDR1 and CDR2: SGHNT, YYREEE (reference sequence). This CDR3 is CASSLMAGGVDEQYF. The CDR3 DNA sequence: TGTGCCAGCAGCTTGATGGCAGGGGGAGTGGACGAGCAGTACTTC.

This rearrangement joins TRBV5-4 to TRBJ2-3, with TRBD2 identical over 8 bases. Germline V lookup: CDR1 SGHNT, CDR2 YYREEE (reference sequence). This CDR3 contains 14 residues. Trimming took 10 bases from V and 2 from J; bases not matched to a gene: 9. As DNA, the CDR3 is TGTGCCCCCGGGGGGGGCGGGGCCACAGATACGCAGTATTTT. This encodes CAPGGGGATDTQYF.

The CDR3 region is CASLQSDLSGANVLTF. CDR3 in DNA: TGTGCCAGCCTCCAGTCCGATCTCTCTGGGGCCAACGTCCTGACTTTC. The chain joins TRBV18 to TRBJ2-6; D call uncertain. Between the trimmed V and J ends, which lost 8 bases and 0 bases, there was a span of 14 bases. The CDR3 is 16 residues long. CDR1 is KGHSH and CDR2 is LQKENI in the germline V gene.

The chain recombines TRBV10-2 with TRBJ1-4; 8 bases are shared with TRBD1. Germline V gives CDR1 WSHSY, CDR2 SAAADI. V gave up 10 bases and J gave up 5 bases; unmatched junction bases: 6. This CDR3 has 13 amino acids. This CDR3 reads CATMDRANEKLFF. The DNA for the CDR3 is TGCGCCACAATGGACAGGGCAAATGAAAAACTGTTTTTT.

The V gene is TRBV10-3, the J gene TRBJ2-1; TRBD1 is a possible D gene (7 bases). The CDR3 length is 14 residues. Trimming took 4 bases from V and 8 from J, leaving 15 bases between them. Germline CDR1 is ENHRY and CDR2 is SYGVKD. CDR3 residues: CAISAREGGDEQFF. The DNA of the CDR3 is TGTGCCATCAGTGCGCGGGAAGGGGGCGATGAGCAGTTCTTC.

The rearrangement links TRBV7-3 to TRBJ1-1; a possible D gene is TRBD1 (5 bases). The V gene's germline CDR1 is SGHTA and CDR2 FQGTGA. The CDR3 has 14 amino acids. V was pared by 2 bases and J by 4 bases, with 11 bases between. The CDR3 region has the DNA TGTGCCAGCAGCTTACGTCAGGGCGGCACTGAAGCTTTCTTT. This gives the protein CASSLRQGGTEAFF.

The chain carries TRBV5-1 and TRBJ1-1; a weak D match, TRBD1 (5 bases). V dropped 6 bases and J dropped 4 bases, with 16 bases sitting between them. Germline loops: CDR1 SGHRS, CDR2 YFSETQ. The CDR3 runs to 14 residues. CDR3 sequence: CASTTTAGATEAFF. The DNA for the CDR3 is TGCGCCAGCACCACGACGGCCGGGGCCACTGAAGCTTTCTTT.

The V gene is TRBV10-2, the J gene TRBJ1-5, with TRBD1 identical over 7 bases. Per the germline V gene, CDR1 is WSHSY and CDR2 is SAAADI. The CDR3 totals 15 residues. Trimming removed 6 bases from V and 0 bases from J; junction bases left unmatched: 5. CDR3 protein: CASSQGTVSNQPQHF. The CDR3 DNA sequence: TGCGCCAGCAGCCAGGGGACAGTTAGCAATCAGCCCCAGCATTTT.

This chain connects TRBV3-1 (or the pseudogene TRBV3-2) to TRBJ2-5, with TRBD2 matching 15 bases. The CDR3 covers 17 residues. The V and J ends lost 4 bases and 5 bases, in that order; junction bases with no gene match: 8. CDR1 and CDR2 from the germline V gene are LGHDT and YNNKEL (reference sequence). Written as DNA, the CDR3 is TGTGCCAGCAGCCTTCCGGGACTAGCGGGGGGTACGGAGACCCAGTACTTC. Its protein is CASSLPGLAGGTETQYF.

J is TRBJ1-1 and V is TRBV5-1; TRBD1 matches at 8 bases. The CDR3 covers 15 residues. The J segment lost 2 bases and the V segment lost 2 bases, leaving 5 bases of the junction unmatched. CDR1 is SGHRS, CDR2 YFSETQ, per germline. CDR3 sequence: CASSFADRDNTEAFF. Written as DNA, the CDR3 is TGCGCCAGCAGCTTTGCGGACAGGGACAACACTGAAGCTTTCTTT.

This clone was counted a few times. The chain combines TRBV19 with TRBJ2-7, with TRBD2 as a possible D gene (6 bases). Germline V CDR1 and CDR2: LNHDA, SQIVND (reference sequence). V was cut by 5 bases and J by 9 bases, with 26 bases left in between. The CDR3 runs to 16 residues. The CDR3 sequence: CASSAPIGGGSFGQYF. CDR3 DNA sequence: TGTGCCAGTAGTGCCCCCATTGGGGGAGGCTCCTTTGGGCAGTACTTC. The full variable domain, its missing parts supplied by reference TRBV19 and TRBJ2-7, is DGGITQSPKYLFRKEGQNVTLSCEQNLNHDAMYWYRQDPGQGLRLIYYSQIVNDFQKGDIAEGYSVSREKKESFPLTVTSAQKNPTAFYLCASSAPIGGGSFGQYFGPGTRLTVT.

The J gene is TRBJ2-6, the V gene TRBV5-1, with TRBD1 matching 8 bases. The germline CDR1 and CDR2 sequences are SGHRS and YFSETQ. Unmatched junction bases numbered 7, after V lost 2 bases and J lost 0 bases. The CDR3 extends over 18 amino acids. CDR3 residues: CASSFATGVFSGANVLTF. The DNA for the CDR3 is TGCGCCAGCAGCTTCGCGACAGGGGTCTTCTCTGGGGCCAACGTCCTGACTTTC.

The sample holds a few counts of this clone. The chain is built from TRBV3-1 (or the pseudogene TRBV3-2) and TRBJ1-5; D is possibly TRBD1 (6 bases). Germline CDR1 LGHDT, CDR2 YNNKEL (reference sequence). The CDR3 covers 15 residues. With 4 bases removed from V and 4 bases from J, the gap between germline ends came to 14 bases. In DNA form, the CDR3 reads TGTGCCAGCAGCCTACAGGGTGGAATTAATCAGCCCCAGCATTTT. It translates to CASSLQGGINQPQHF.

The rearrangement joins TRBV9 to TRBJ2-5, with 7 nucleotides matching TRBD2. With 4 bases clipped from V and 2 bases from J, the junction kept 8 bases outside the gene matches. This CDR3 region has 15 residues. Germline V CDR1 and CDR2: SGDLS, YYNGEE. CDR3 residues: CASSPIAGGQETQYF. The CDR3 DNA is TGTGCCAGCAGCCCCATAGCGGGCGGGCAAGAGACCCAGTACTTC. Looking up the rest from reference TRBV9 and TRBJ2-5 gives the full variable domain: DSGVTQTPKHLITATGQRVTLRCSPRSGDLSVYWYQQSLDQGLQFLIQYYNGEERAKGNILERFSAQQFPDLHSELNLSSLELGDSALYFCASSPIAGGQETQYFGPGTRLLVL.

V usage is TRBV19 and J usage is TRBJ2-6; 8 bases agree with TRBD1. The CDR3 covers 16 residues. The junction had 3 bases not matched to a gene; V was cut back by 5 bases and J by 0 bases. Per the germline V gene, CDR1 is LNHDA and CDR2 is SQIVND (reference sequence). CDR3 DNA sequence: TGTGCCAGTAGTCGACAGGGGCGCTCTGGGGCCAACGTCCTGACTTTC. Its translation is CASSRQGRSGANVLTF.

This chain joins TRBV5-1 and TRBJ2-1; D may be TRBD2 (6 bases). The CDR3 has 18 residues. The V end lost 0 bases, the J end lost 4 bases, and 20 bases lay between the germline ends. From germline, CDR1 is SGHRS and CDR2 YFSETQ. The CDR3 region has the DNA TGCGCCAGCAGCTTGGACCCGACTAGTCGGGGGATGTACAATGAGCAGTTCTTC. Protein sequence: CASSLDPTSRGMYNEQFF.

This chain joins TRBV7-3 and TRBJ1-2, with TRBD1 matching over 8 bases. The CDR3 consists of 14 residues. V shed 5 bases and J 6 bases; nucleotides not matched to a gene: 8. Germline CDR1 SGHTA, CDR2 FQGTGA. The CDR3 spells CASSPLQGGHGYTF. DNA of the CDR3: TGTGCCAGCAGCCCACTACAGGGGGGACATGGCTACACCTTC.

This sequence joins TRBV5-1 and TRBJ2-1; 11 bases align to TRBD2. The V gene's germline CDR1 is SGHRS and CDR2 YFSETQ. Trimming at V came to 4 bases and at J to 8 bases, leaving 8 bases not matched to a gene. This CDR3 has 15 amino acids. The CDR3 nucleotides read TGCGCCAGCAGCAGACTGACTAGCGGGACTGATGAGCAGTTCTTC. Amino acid sequence: CASSRLTSGTDEQFF.

The rearrangement joins TRBV28 to TRBJ1-2; D gene uncertain. Trimming stripped 6 bases from V and 4 bases from J, with 15 bases between. This CDR3 has 14 residues. Germline V CDR1 and CDR2: MDHEN, SYDVKM. CDR3 DNA sequence: TGTGCCAGCAGCCCACCCATGGAGGGCTATGGCTACACCTTC. Its protein product is CASSPPMEGYGYTF.

The J gene is TRBJ1-5, the V gene TRBV19; no firm D call. The CDR3 consists of 14 residues. Germline-derived CDR1 and CDR2 are LNHDA and SQIVND (reference sequence). The V and J ends lost 3 bases and 12 bases respectively, with 18 bases between them. CDR3 region: CASSMVLGQSVQHF. CDR3 coding DNA: TGTGCCAGTAGTATGGTGCTCGGCCAATCGGTCCAGCATTTT.

This clone was detected only a few times. The CDR3 sequence is CASTTGTGQPQHF. For the CDR3, the DNA is TGTGCCAGCACGACGGGGACGGGTCAGCCCCAGCATTTT. The chain employs TRBV2 and TRBJ1-5; a possible D gene is TRBD1 (5 bases). V was cut by 7 bases and J by 6 bases, with 13 bases left in between. Germline CDR1 is SNHLY and CDR2 is FYNNEI. The CDR3 spans 13 residues.

The chain carries TRBV2 and TRBJ2-2, with 7 nucleotides matching TRBD2. J was trimmed by 2 bases and V by 5 bases; bases with no gene match: 5. This CDR3 comprises 15 residues. Germline assignment: CDR1 SNHLY and CDR2 FYNNEI. CDR3 sequence: CASSWDYGNTGELFF. CDR3 in DNA: TGTGCCAGCAGTTGGGACTACGGCAACACCGGGGAGCTGTTTTTT.

The chain couples TRBV10-1 to TRBJ1-4; no clear D. This CDR3 has 14 residues. The germline gives CDR1 WNHNN, CDR2 SYGVQD (reference sequence). V shed 0 bases and J shed 7 bases, with 9 bases lying between them. This CDR3 reads CASSESTGREKLFF. CDR3 nucleotides: TGCGCCAGCAGTGAGTCAACTGGCCGTGAAAAACTGTTTTTT.